Below, 25 T cell receptor beta chains from the same sample are listed, as sequenced in a study of response to subunit inactivated influenza vaccine. Each CDR3 protein is one row after TCRdb ran MiXCR on the RT-PCR reads. The sample lists about 240,000 distinct CDR3 sequences; 10% to 15% were seen once. Sequenced material: non-naive T cells sorted from PBMCs, taken 14 to 15 days before vaccination. Receptors originate from a man in his fifties who received an inactivated influenza vaccine.

The chain employs TRBV27 and TRBJ2-3, with TRBD2 matching over 9 bases. CDR1 and CDR2 from the germline V gene are MNHEY and SMNVEV (reference sequence). There are 15 residues in the CDR3. J lost 7 bases, V lost 0 bases, and 5 bases had no gene match. The CDR3 nucleotides read TGTGCCAGCAGTTTATCGACTAGCGGTCGGCATACGCAGTATTTT. Translation gives CASSLSTSGRHTQYF.

This clonotype was counted only a few times. V is TRBV20-1 and J is TRBJ2-5; D may be TRBD2 (7 bases). The germline V and J ends were trimmed by 4 bases and 4 bases, with 16 bases remaining between them. Germline CDR1 and CDR2: DFQATT and SNEGSKA (reference sequence). The CDR3 length is 14 residues. The CDR3 reads CSANREGRAETQYF. The CDR3 DNA sequence: TGCAGTGCTAACAGGGAAGGGAGGGCAGAGACCCAGTACTTC.

Many counts were recorded for this clonotype. This chain joins TRBV29-1 and TRBJ1-1; no clear D. V lost 1 base to trimming and J lost 0 bases, with 9 bases between them. CDR1 is SQVTM and CDR2 is ANQGSEA in the germline V gene. CDR3 length: 14 amino acids. The CDR3 bases are TGCAGCGTTGAAGTTGTGGGGATGAACACTGAAGCTTTCTTT. Translation: CSVEVVGMNTEAFF.

This chain uses TRBV20-1 with TRBJ2-1; TRBD2 matches 9 bases. Unmatched junction bases numbered 7, after V lost 1 base and J lost 3 bases. The germline V gene has CDR1 DFQATT and CDR2 SNEGSKA (reference sequence). The CDR3 has 16 amino acids. In nucleotides, the CDR3 is TGCAGTGCTAGAGCCGCGACTAGCGGAGACTACAATGAGCAGTTCTTC. This translates into CSARAATSGDYNEQFF.

V gene TRBV4-3 combines with J gene TRBJ2-1; TRBD2 matches at 9 bases. Trimming took 5 bases from V and 12 from J; bases not matched to a gene: 8. The CDR3 loop spans 13 amino acids. Germline CDR1 is LGHNA and CDR2 is YSLEER. The CDR3 DNA reads as TGCGCCAGCAGCTCTCAAATAGCGGGGGCGCAGTTCTTC. Residues: CASSSQIAGAQFF.

This clonotype occurred many times. This rearrangement joins TRBV7-2 to TRBJ1-2; no clear D gene. Trimming shortened V by 0 bases and J by 2 bases, and 4 bases separated the two germline ends. This CDR3 comprises 13 residues. CDR1 is SGHTA, CDR2 FQGNSA, per germline. CDR3 amino acids: CASSLAQNYGYTF. The CDR3 coding sequence is TGTGCCAGCAGCTTAGCACAGAACTATGGCTACACCTTC.

This chain connects TRBV28 to TRBJ1-2; 9 nucleotides match TRBD1. V shed 3 bases, J shed 8 bases, and the junction held 13 bases outside the gene matches. From germline, CDR1 is MDHEN and CDR2 SYDVKM. There are 16 residues in the CDR3. DNA of the CDR3: TGTGCCAGCAGTTTTAGAGGGACAGGGAATCTAGGGGGCTACACCTTC. Protein: CASSFRGTGNLGGYTF.

In this sample, this clonotype turned up many times. The CDR3 DNA follows: TGTGCCACCAGCAGAGGACAGGGTGGGACTGAAGCTTTCTTT. Amino acid sequence: CATSRGQGGTEAFF. The V and J genes are TRBV15 and TRBJ1-1; TRBD1 aligns across 7 bases. The CDR3 is 14 residues long. Germline V CDR1 and CDR2: LNHNV, YYDKDF (reference sequence). The V and J ends lost 1 base and 5 bases, in that order; junction bases with no gene match: 4.

The chain links TRBV21-1 to TRBJ1-6. TRBV21-1 is a recognized pseudogene. This CDR3 has 19 amino acids. CDR3 in amino acids: CASSKDRTSFPAYNSPLHF. In DNA, the CDR3 is TGTGCCAGCAGCAAAGACCGGACGTCTTTCCCCGCTTATAATTCACCCCTCCACTTT.

The chain has TRBV10-3 and TRBJ2-5, with D possibly being TRBD2 (5 bases). This CDR3 comprises 13 residues. Trimming took off 6 bases at V and 7 bases at J, with 15 bases between the two ends. From germline, CDR1 is ENHRY and CDR2 SYGVKD. As DNA, the CDR3 is TGTGCCATCAGCGCACTGGACGCGGGGACCCAGTACTTC. Translated, it gives CAISALDAGTQYF.

The rearrangement uses TRBV7-2 and TRBJ2-2; TRBD2 matches at 14 bases. Trimming at V came to 7 bases and at J to 2 bases, leaving 6 bases not matched to a gene. CDR3 size: 17 residues. Germline CDR1 is SGHTA and CDR2 is FQGNSA. CDR3 loop: CASTWGLAGVNTGELFF. CDR3 in DNA: TGTGCCAGCACTTGGGGACTAGCGGGAGTAAACACCGGGGAGCTGTTTTTT.

The CDR3 nucleotides are TGCAGTGCTAGTGAGGTGGGGGGGCATAGCAATCAGCCCCAGCATTTT. It translates to CSASEVGGHSNQPQHF. V usage is TRBV20-1 and J usage is TRBJ1-5; a possible D gene is TRBD1 (6 bases). Germline CDR1 DFQATT, CDR2 SNEGSKA (reference sequence). This CDR3 has 16 amino acids. V was trimmed by 3 bases and J by 0 bases, leaving 15 bases between them.

A few counts support this clonotype. The J gene is TRBJ2-1, the V gene TRBV10-3; 8 nucleotides line up with TRBD1. Trimming cost V 6 bases and J 4 bases; bases outside gene matches: 14. The CDR3 is 17 residues long. CDR1 and CDR2 (germline): ENHRY, SYGVKD. CDR3 region: CAISPKTGVNVYNEQFF. In DNA, the CDR3 is TGTGCCATCAGCCCCAAGACAGGGGTGAATGTTTACAATGAGCAGTTCTTC.

This clonotype was seen repeatedly, ten times or more. The genes are TRBV12-3 or TRBV12-4 and TRBJ2-3, with D maybe TRBD2 (7 bases). Trimming cost V 3 bases and J 5 bases, with 12 bases left between them. This CDR3 is built from 14 residues. This CDR3 reads CASSLGGPRDTQYF. CDR3 sequence (DNA): TGTGCCAGCAGTTTGGGGGGGCCGAGAGATACGCAGTATTTT.

This clonotype was counted ten times or more. The rearrangement links TRBV3-1 to TRBJ1-1, with unresolved D. V gave up 6 bases and J gave up 3 bases, with 11 bases separating them. Germline V gene data show CDR1 as LGHDT and CDR2 as YNNKEL (reference sequence). This CDR3 contains 13 residues. The CDR3 nucleotides are TGTGCCAGCAGGTTCACAGAGGACACTGAAGCTTTCTTT. This encodes CASRFTEDTEAFF.

This chain joins TRBV30 and TRBJ2-1; TRBD2 aligns across 7 bases. The ends lost 2 bases at V and 1 base at J; junction bases unmatched: 5. CDR1 is GTSNPN, CDR2 SVGIG, per germline (reference sequence). CDR3 length: 15 residues. The DNA for the CDR3 is TGTGCCTGGAGTCGGGGAGGGAAGTCCTACAATGAGCAGTTCTTC. It translates to CAWSRGGKSYNEQFF.

This clonotype came up many times. The chain has TRBV28 and TRBJ2-5; 8 bases map to TRBD2. In germline, CDR1 is MDHEN, CDR2 SYDVKM. V trimming: 2 bases; J trimming: 5 bases; junction bases outside the gene matches: 10. This CDR3 has 16 amino acids. This CDR3 reads CASSLPAGGISETQYF. Written as DNA, the CDR3 is TGTGCCAGCAGTTTACCGGCGGGAGGTATTTCGGAGACCCAGTACTTC.

This clonotype was counted a few times. This rearrangement joins TRBV25-1 to TRBJ1-2; D is ambiguous. Looked up from germline, CDR1 is MGHDK and CDR2 is SYGVNS. CDR3 length equals 13 residues. V was shortened by 5 bases and J by 3 bases, with 10 bases between the two germline ends. The DNA of the CDR3 is TGTGCCAGCAGTCAACATTCAGACTATGGCTACACCTTC. This gives the protein CASSQHSDYGYTF.

This clonotype has a count of ten or more. The chain uses TRBV28 and TRBJ2-7; 9 bases line up with TRBD1. Germline assignment: CDR1 MDHEN and CDR2 SYDVKM. The J segment lost 9 bases and the V segment lost 6 bases, leaving 18 bases of the junction unmatched. This CDR3 has 16 amino acids. The CDR3 region is CASSPESWTGAGGQYF. As DNA, the CDR3 is TGTGCCAGCAGCCCAGAAAGTTGGACAGGGGCTGGTGGGCAGTACTTC.

This rearrangement joins TRBV6-1 to TRBJ2-5, with 9 bases lining up with TRBD2. In germline, CDR1 is MNHNS, CDR2 SASEGT. CDR3 length: 14 residues. The ends lost 7 bases at V and 5 bases at J; junction bases unmatched: 8. The CDR3 DNA reads as TGTGCCAGCACCTTAGCGGGGGATACTGAGACCCAGTACTTC. It translates to CASTLAGDTETQYF.

This clonotype was seen ten or more times. The V gene is TRBV29-1, the J gene TRBJ2-7; D ambiguous. The CDR3 has 13 residues. Trimming removed 0 bases at V and 1 base at J, with 7 bases between. Germline assignment: CDR1 SQVTM and CDR2 ANQGSEA. The chain's CDR3 is CSVEDWLSYEQYF. CDR3 bases: TGCAGCGTTGAAGATTGGCTTTCCTACGAGCAGTACTTC.

The chain joins TRBV11-2 to TRBJ2-5; 13 bases agree with TRBD2. CDR3 length: 18 amino acids. V was pared by 2 bases and J by 1 base, with 7 bases of the junction left unmatched. Germline V gene sequence: CDR1 SGHAT, CDR2 FQNNGV. The chain's CDR3 is CASSLRLAGGLSQETQYF. The CDR3 DNA reads as TGTGCCAGCAGCTTAAGACTAGCGGGGGGCCTGAGCCAAGAGACCCAGTACTTC.

The V gene is TRBV15, the J gene TRBJ2-1, with TRBD2 matching over 8 bases. Germline loops: CDR1 LNHNV, CDR2 YYDKDF (reference sequence). This CDR3 spans 15 amino acids. Germline trimming cut 3 bases from V and 6 bases from J; bases unmatched to any gene: 7. The CDR3 DNA reads TGTGCCACCAGCAGGAGCGGGAGTAGGGGCAATGAGCAGTTCTTC. Translation gives CATSRSGSRGNEQFF.

This clonotype has at least ten counts. The chain recombines TRBV6-5 with TRBJ2-5, with D perhaps matching TRBD2 (6 bases). The CDR3 has 12 residues. The V gene's germline CDR1 is MNHEY and CDR2 SVGAGI. V lost 6 bases and J 5 bases, leaving 10 bases between the germline ends. As DNA, the CDR3 is TGTGCCAGCAGGAGGGCGGGGGAGACCCAGTACTTC. It specifies CASRRAGETQYF.

This clonotype was recorded a few times. CDR3 nucleotide sequence: TGTGCCAGCAGCCCCCCCGCGACAGTGCTCTACACCTTC. This encodes CASSPPATVLYTF. This chain links TRBV28 with TRBJ1-2; the D gene is possibly TRBD1 (5 bases). CDR3 length: 13 residues. Germline V gene sequence: CDR1 MDHEN, CDR2 SYDVKM. The V and J ends lost 6 bases and 10 bases respectively, with 18 bases between them.